The 17 T cell receptor beta chains below were found in one sample sequenced in a study of CD8 T cells in Susac syndrome. The RNA input was roughly 0.45 to 1 ug, and it was reverse transcribed with random hexamers. A single record per CDR3 protein comes from TCRdb applying MiXCR to the immunoSEQ multiplex PCR reads. The sample contains about 210,000 distinct CDR3 sequences, approximately 95% of which appear only once. The sample was CD4+ T cells from PBMCs. These receptor sequences come from a human donor with multiple sclerosis.

The V and J genes are TRBV9 and TRBJ2-5; 7 nucleotides agree with TRBD1. Germline CDR1 is SGDLS and CDR2 is YYNGEE. This CDR3 comprises 14 residues. Trimming removed 9 bases from V and 2 bases from J; junction bases left unmatched: 10. The CDR3 sequence: CAIRTGKKQETQYF. The CDR3 nucleotides read TGTGCCATAAGGACAGGAAAGAAACAAGAGACCCAGTACTTC.

This chain joins TRBV2 and TRBJ2-5; D is unresolved. Trimming took 2 bases from V and 5 from J, leaving 6 bases between them. Germline CDR1 reads SNHLY; CDR2 reads FYNNEI. The CDR3 runs to 12 residues. The CDR3 DNA reads TGTGCCAGCAGTGAAATGTGGGAGACCCAGTACTTC. It specifies CASSEMWETQYF.

V gene TRBV4-2 combines with J gene TRBJ2-7; no definite D call. CDR1 and CDR2 (germline): LGHNA, YNFKEQ. The CDR3 spans 12 residues. Trimming took 0 bases from V and 5 from J, leaving 5 bases between them. The CDR3 protein is CASSQDHNEQYF. DNA of the CDR3: TGTGCCAGCAGCCAAGATCACAACGAGCAGTACTTC.

V is TRBV5-1 and J is TRBJ2-2, with D perhaps TRBD1 (6 bases). V was trimmed by 1 base and J by 4 bases, leaving 11 bases between them. Germline V lookup: CDR1 SGHRS, CDR2 YFSETQ. This CDR3 has 15 amino acids. The CDR3 protein is CASSLNAGVTGELFF. The CDR3 DNA is TGCGCCAGCAGCTTGAACGCAGGGGTCACCGGGGAGCTGTTTTTT.

The chain is built from TRBV20-1 and TRBJ2-3; D gene ambiguous. Germline assignment: CDR1 DFQATT and CDR2 SNEGSKA (reference sequence). The CDR3 is 10 amino acids. Trimming shortened V by 4 bases and J by 4 bases, and 3 bases separated the two germline ends. The CDR3 region is CSATSDTQYF. In DNA form, the CDR3 reads TGCAGTGCTACGTCAGATACGCAGTATTTT.

The genes are TRBV9 and TRBJ2-7, with a tentative D call TRBD2 (5 bases). Trimming took off 0 bases at V and 0 bases at J, with 13 bases between the two ends. The CDR3 runs 16 residues. Germline CDR1 is SGDLS and CDR2 is YYNGEE. The CDR3 DNA follows: TGTGCCAGCAGCGTAGAACCCCGGGGTCACTCCTACGAGCAGTACTTC. The encoded protein is CASSVEPRGHSYEQYF. The full variable domain, with the rest looked up from reference TRBV9 and TRBJ2-7, is DSGVTQTPKHLITATGQRVTLRCSPRSGDLSVYWYQQSLDQGLQFLIQYYNGEERAKGNILERFSAQQFPDLHSELNLSSLELGDSALYFCASSVEPRGHSYEQYFGPGTRLTVT.

The rearrangement links TRBV30 to TRBJ1-2; D is ambiguous. The germline CDR1 and CDR2 sequences are GTSNPN and SVGIG (reference sequence). The length of the CDR3 is 11 residues. V shed 3 bases and J shed 5 bases, with 7 bases lying between them. This CDR3 reads CAWSVFYGYTF. The CDR3 bases are TGTGCCTGGAGCGTGTTTTATGGCTACACCTTC. Combining the CDR3 with reference TRBV30 and TRBJ1-2 gives the whole variable domain SQTIHQWPATLVQPVGSPLSLECTVEGTSNPNLYWYRQAAGRGLQLLFYSVGIGQISSEVPQNLSASRPQDRQFILSSKKLLLSDSGFYLCAWSVFYGYTFGSGTRLTVV.

V is TRBV29-1 and J is TRBJ1-5; TRBD1 matches 7 bases. There are 13 residues in the CDR3. In germline, CDR1 is SQVTM, CDR2 ANQGSEA. V lost 5 bases to trimming and J lost 2 bases; unmatched junction nucleotides: 3. The chain's CDR3 is CSVTDRGNQPQHF. The DNA of the CDR3 is TGCAGCGTTACCGACAGGGGCAATCAGCCCCAGCATTTT.

This sequence joins TRBV18 and TRBJ1-1, with D unclear. From germline, CDR1 is KGHSH and CDR2 LQKENI. The length of the CDR3 is 13 residues. The ends were cut back, 5 bases at V and 1 base at J, with 8 bases in the middle. The CDR3: CASSSDGNTEAFF. DNA for the CDR3: TGTGCCAGCTCATCAGACGGGAACACTGAAGCTTTCTTT.

The table lists this clonotype with a count of one. The chain links TRBV5-1 to TRBJ2-4; tentatively, D is TRBD1 (6 bases). Between the trimmed V and J ends, which lost 1 base and 3 bases, there was a span of 14 bases. CDR3 length: 16 residues. CDR1 and CDR2 (germline): SGHRS, YFSETQ. The CDR3: CASSLNPGADKNIQYF. For the CDR3, the DNA is TGCGCCAGCAGCTTGAACCCAGGGGCGGACAAAAACATTCAGTACTTC.

J is TRBJ2-1 and V is TRBV29-1; 9 bases line up with TRBD1. The V gene's germline CDR1 is SQVTM and CDR2 ANQGSEA. CDR3 length equals 13 residues. After removal of 6 bases from V and 9 bases from J, the junction contained 9 bases not matched to a gene. The CDR3 region is CSVTGTGYSEQFF. In nucleotides, the CDR3 is TGCAGCGTAACCGGGACAGGGTATAGTGAGCAGTTCTTC.

The genes are TRBV9 and TRBJ2-1; D is ambiguous. The germline V gene encodes CDR1 SGDLS and CDR2 YYNGEE. This CDR3 is built from 15 residues. V dropped 3 bases and J dropped 0 bases, with 10 bases sitting between them. For the CDR3, the DNA is TGTGCCAGCAGCGAAATCGCGAGCTCCTACAATGAGCAGTTCTTC. Translating it yields CASSEIASSYNEQFF.

V and J are TRBV10-3 and TRBJ2-7; 7 nucleotides line up with TRBD2. This CDR3 region has 15 residues. CDR1 is ENHRY and CDR2 is SYGVKD in the germline V gene. After removal of 0 bases from V and 3 bases from J, the junction contained 5 bases not matched to a gene. CDR3 DNA sequence: TGTGCCATCAGTGAGTCACTAGCGAGAATCTACGAGCAGTACTTC. Amino acids: CAISESLARIYEQYF.

The chain links TRBV9 to TRBJ1-2; D may be TRBD1 (5 bases). The germline V gene has CDR1 SGDLS and CDR2 YYNGEE. This CDR3 comprises 16 residues. With 6 bases removed from V and 1 base from J, the gap between germline ends came to 19 bases. The CDR3 reads CASNPRGANYNYGYTF. CDR3 sequence (DNA): TGTGCCAGCAATCCCAGAGGGGCGAACTATAACTATGGCTACACCTTC.

The CDR3: CASSYGSTYEQYF. The CDR3 coding sequence is TGTGCCAGCAGTTATGGCAGCACCTACGAGCAGTACTTC. The rearrangement uses TRBV6-6 and TRBJ2-7; no clear D gene. The length of the CDR3 is 13 residues. V was cut by 3 bases and J by 2 bases, with 8 bases left in between. Germline V lookup: CDR1 MNHNY, CDR2 SVGAGI (reference sequence).

The chain couples TRBV3-1 to TRBJ1-2, with a weak D call TRBD1 (5 bases). This CDR3 contains 14 residues. CDR1 and CDR2 (germline): LGHDT, YNNKEL (reference sequence). V was cut by 0 bases and J by 4 bases, with 9 bases left in between. The DNA for the CDR3 is TGTGCCAGCAGCCAAGATGGCAGGGCCTATGGCTACACCTTC. Translation: CASSQDGRAYGYTF. The full variable domain, rest sourced from reference TRBV3-1 and TRBJ1-2, is DTAVSQTPKYLVTQMGNDKSIKCEQNLGHDTMYWYKQDSKKFLKIMFSYNNKELIINETVPNRFSPKSPDKAHLNLHINSLELGDSAVYFCASSQDGRAYGYTFGSGTRLTVV.

The V gene is TRBV30, the J gene TRBJ1-5; D is ambiguous. The CDR3 spans 13 residues. Germline V lookup: CDR1 GTSNPN, CDR2 SVGIG (reference sequence). The V end lost 4 bases, the J end lost 9 bases, and 16 bases lay between the germline ends. The CDR3 DNA reads TGTGCCTGGAATTTGGCTCGGGGAGGGCCCCAGCATTTT. Its protein product is CAWNLARGGPQHF. Based on the CDR3 plus reference TRBV30 and TRBJ1-5, the full variable domain is SQTIHQWPATLVQPVGSPLSLECTVEGTSNPNLYWYRQAAGRGLQLLFYSVGIGQISSEVPQNLSASRPQDRQFILSSKKLLLSDSGFYLCAWNLARGGPQHFGDGTRLSIL.